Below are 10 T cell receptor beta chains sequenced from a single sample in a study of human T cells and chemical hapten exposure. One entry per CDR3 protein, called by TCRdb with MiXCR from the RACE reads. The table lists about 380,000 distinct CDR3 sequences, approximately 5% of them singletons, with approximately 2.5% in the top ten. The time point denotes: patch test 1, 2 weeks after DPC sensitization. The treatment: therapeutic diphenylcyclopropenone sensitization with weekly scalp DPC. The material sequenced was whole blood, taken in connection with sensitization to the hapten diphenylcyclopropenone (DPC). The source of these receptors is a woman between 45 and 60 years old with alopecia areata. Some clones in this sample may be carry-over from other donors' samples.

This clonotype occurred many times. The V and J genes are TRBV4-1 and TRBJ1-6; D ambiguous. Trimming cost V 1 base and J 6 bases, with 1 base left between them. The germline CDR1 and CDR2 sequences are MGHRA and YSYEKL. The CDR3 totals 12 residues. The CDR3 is CASSQANSPLHF. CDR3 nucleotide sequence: TGCGCCAGCAGCCAAGCTAATTCACCCCTCCACTTT.

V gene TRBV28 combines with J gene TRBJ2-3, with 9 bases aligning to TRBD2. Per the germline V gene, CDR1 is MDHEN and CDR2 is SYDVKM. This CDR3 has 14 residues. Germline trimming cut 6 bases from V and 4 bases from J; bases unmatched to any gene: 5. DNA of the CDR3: TGTGCCAGCAGGTTAGCGGGAGCTCCAGATACGCAGTATTTT. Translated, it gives CASRLAGAPDTQYF. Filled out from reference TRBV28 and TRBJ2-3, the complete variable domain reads DVKVTQSSRYLVKRTGEKVFLECVQDMDHENMFWYRQDPGLGLRLIYFSYDVKMKEKGDIPEGYSVSREKKERFSLILESASTNQTSMYLCASRLAGAPDTQYFGPGTRLTVL.

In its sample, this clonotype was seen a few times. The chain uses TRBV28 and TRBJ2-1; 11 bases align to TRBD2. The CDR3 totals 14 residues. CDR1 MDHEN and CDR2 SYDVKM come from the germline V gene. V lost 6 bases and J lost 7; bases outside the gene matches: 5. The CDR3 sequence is CASRGLAALNEQFF. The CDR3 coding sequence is TGTGCCAGCAGGGGACTAGCGGCCCTAAATGAGCAGTTCTTC.

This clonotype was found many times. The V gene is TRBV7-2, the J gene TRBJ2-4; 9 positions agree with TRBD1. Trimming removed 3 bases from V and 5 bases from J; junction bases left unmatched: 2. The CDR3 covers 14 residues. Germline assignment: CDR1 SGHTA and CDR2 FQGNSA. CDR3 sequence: CASSFRTGENIQYF. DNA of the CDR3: TGTGCCAGCAGCTTTAGGACAGGGGAAAACATTCAGTACTTC.

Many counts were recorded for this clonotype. CDR3 amino acids: CASSYSPGLSTGEQYF. In DNA, the CDR3 is TGTGCCAGCAGTTACTCCCCGGGACTATCCACCGGCGAGCAGTACTTC. V gene TRBV6-5 combines with J gene TRBJ2-7; TRBD2 aligns across 7 bases. Germline lookup yields CDR1 MNHEY and CDR2 SVGAGI. V lost 0 bases, J lost 6 bases, and 11 bases stayed unmatched. There are 16 residues in the CDR3.

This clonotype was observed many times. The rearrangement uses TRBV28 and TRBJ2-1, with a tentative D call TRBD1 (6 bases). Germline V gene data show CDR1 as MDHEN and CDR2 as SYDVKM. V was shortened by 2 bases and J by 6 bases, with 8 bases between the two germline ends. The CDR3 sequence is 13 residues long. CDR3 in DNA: TGTGCCAGCAGTTTAAACAGGGTCAATGAGCAGTTCTTC. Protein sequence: CASSLNRVNEQFF.

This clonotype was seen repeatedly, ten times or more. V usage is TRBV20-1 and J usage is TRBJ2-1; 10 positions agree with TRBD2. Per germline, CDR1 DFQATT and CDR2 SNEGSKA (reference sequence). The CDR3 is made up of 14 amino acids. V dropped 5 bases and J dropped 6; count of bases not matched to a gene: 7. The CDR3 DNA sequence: TGCAGTGCTGACCAGCGGGAGGGCCCCAATGAGCAGTTCTTC. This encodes CSADQREGPNEQFF.

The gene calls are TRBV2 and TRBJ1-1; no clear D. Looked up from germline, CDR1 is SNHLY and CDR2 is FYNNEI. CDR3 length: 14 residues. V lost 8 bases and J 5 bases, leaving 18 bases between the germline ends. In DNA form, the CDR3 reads TGTGCCAGCGCCCTTAGTACGGGAGGGACTGAAGCTTTCTTT. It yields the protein CASALSTGGTEAFF.

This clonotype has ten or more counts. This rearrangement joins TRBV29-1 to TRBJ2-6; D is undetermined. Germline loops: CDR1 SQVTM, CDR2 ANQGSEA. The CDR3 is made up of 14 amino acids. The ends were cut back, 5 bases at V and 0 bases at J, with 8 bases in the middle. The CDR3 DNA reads TGCAGCGTTACCGGGCCCTCTGGGGCCAACGTCCTGACTTTC. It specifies CSVTGPSGANVLTF.

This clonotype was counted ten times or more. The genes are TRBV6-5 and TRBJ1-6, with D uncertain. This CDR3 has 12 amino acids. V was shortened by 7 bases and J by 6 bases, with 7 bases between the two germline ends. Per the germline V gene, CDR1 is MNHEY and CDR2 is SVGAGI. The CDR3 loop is CASKRLNSPLHF. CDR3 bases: TGTGCCAGCAAAAGACTTAATTCACCCCTCCACTTT.